The 26 T cell receptor beta chains below were found in one sample sequenced in a study of immune reconstitution after stem cell transplant in scleroderma. TCRdb fed the RT-PCR reads into MiXCR, producing one record per CDR3 protein. Among roughly 2,400 distinct CDR3 sequences listed, around 9.9% were seen once. Collection took place before or after autologous hematopoietic stem cell transplantation (not recorded which). Source of these receptors: a female donor with systemic sclerosis.

This clonotype was observed a handful of times. The genes are TRBV5-1 and TRBJ1-6; D is ambiguous. The CDR3 runs 14 residues. Deletions cut 3 bases from V and 7 bases from J, with 11 bases between. The germline CDR1 and CDR2 sequences are SGHRS and YFSETQ. This CDR3 is CASSSEPGNSPLHF. In nucleotides, the CDR3 is TGCGCCAGCAGCTCGGAACCGGGGAATTCACCCCTCCACTTT.

This clonotype was detected only a few times. The genes are TRBV20-1 and TRBJ1-5, with D unclear. Germline V CDR1 and CDR2: DFQATT, SNEGSKA (reference sequence). The CDR3 has 13 residues. V lost 4 bases and J 2 bases, leaving 9 bases between the germline ends. CDR3 DNA: TGCAGTGCTACCCCCCAGGGCAATCAGCCCCAGCATTTT. Translation: CSATPQGNQPQHF.

The chain joins TRBV5-1 to TRBJ2-5; a weak D match, TRBD1 (5 bases). Per the germline V gene, CDR1 is SGHRS and CDR2 is YFSETQ. With 2 bases removed from V and 2 bases from J, the gap between germline ends came to 13 bases. The CDR3 covers 15 residues. This CDR3 reads CASSLIDRNQETQYF. The CDR3 DNA sequence: TGCGCCAGCAGCTTAATAGACAGAAATCAAGAGACCCAGTACTTC.

This clonotype was seen only a few times. The gene calls are TRBV28 and TRBJ2-3; D perhaps matches TRBD2 (7 bases). Trimming removed 0 bases from V and 0 bases from J, with 10 bases in between. CDR1 is MDHEN and CDR2 is SYDVKM in the germline V gene. CDR3 length: 16 residues. CDR3 amino acids: CASSLWGGGSTDTQYF. CDR3 nucleotide sequence: TGTGCCAGCAGTTTATGGGGCGGGGGCAGCACAGATACGCAGTATTTT. Full variable domain (missing parts from reference TRBV28 and TRBJ2-3): DVKVTQSSRYLVKRTGEKVFLECVQDMDHENMFWYRQDPGLGLRLIYFSYDVKMKEKGDIPEGYSVSREKKERFSLILESASTNQTSMYLCASSLWGGGSTDTQYFGPGTRLTVL.

The chain joins TRBV28 to TRBJ2-1, with a weak D call TRBD2 (6 bases). V shed 2 bases and J shed 0 bases, with 17 bases lying between them. There are 18 residues in the CDR3. Germline CDR1 MDHEN, CDR2 SYDVKM. CDR3 nucleotide sequence: TGTGCCAGCAGTTTAGGGACTGCACCCGGGGGCTCCTACAATGAGCAGTTCTTC. Protein product: CASSLGTAPGGSYNEQFF.

By its share, this clonotype is medium-sized. The V gene is TRBV5-1, the J gene TRBJ1-1; 7 bases align to TRBD1. J gave up 7 bases and V 0 bases, and 6 bases lay outside the gene matches. Germline CDR1 reads SGHRS; CDR2 reads YFSETQ. This CDR3 has 14 amino acids. The CDR3 spells CASSLGQGIGEAFF. The CDR3 bases are TGCGCCAGCAGCTTGGGACAGGGAATAGGTGAAGCTTTCTTT.

This clonotype is medium-sized (0.01 to 0.1%) by share. This chain joins TRBV7-2 and TRBJ2-7; TRBD1 aligns across 10 bases. The CDR3 spans 15 residues. Germline CDR1 is SGHTA and CDR2 is FQGNSA. V was clipped by 5 bases and J by 2 bases; unmatched bases: 6. The CDR3 loop reads CASSIGTGVPYEQYF. In DNA form, the CDR3 reads TGTGCCAGCAGCATCGGGACAGGGGTTCCCTACGAGCAGTACTTC.

The chain has TRBV11-3 and TRBJ2-3, with D possibly TRBD2 on 5 matching bases. This CDR3 is built from 15 residues. V was shortened by 5 bases and J by 0 bases, with 12 bases between the two germline ends. The germline CDR1 and CDR2 sequences are SGHNT and YENEEA. CDR3 region: CASSQRRGSTDTQYF. CDR3 DNA: TGTGCCAGCAGCCAGCGGCGAGGGAGCACAGATACGCAGTATTTT. The variable domain in full, with the rest retrieved from reference TRBV11-3 and TRBJ2-3, is EAGVVQSPRYKIIEKKQPVAFWCNPISGHNTLYWYLQNLGQGPELLIRYENEEAVDDSQLPKDRFSAERLKGVDSTLKIQPAELGDSAVYLCASSQRRGSTDTQYFGPGTRLTVL.

This clonotype is judged medium-sized. This rearrangement joins TRBV2 to TRBJ2-1; TRBD2 might be the D (6 bases). Germline values: CDR1 SNHLY, CDR2 FYNNEI. The CDR3 totals 13 residues. V was pared by 10 bases and J by 0 bases, with 10 bases between. The CDR3 is CANRDFSYNEQFF. CDR3 coding DNA: TGTGCCAACCGGGACTTCTCCTACAATGAGCAGTTCTTC.

The V call is TRBV6-2 or TRBV6-3, the J call TRBJ2-3; D remains ambiguous. Germline CDR1 reads MNHEY; CDR2 reads SVGEGT. Trimming removed 2 bases at V and 4 bases at J, with 4 bases between. The CDR3 covers 12 residues. CDR3 sequence reads: CASSYGPDTQYF. CDR3 bases: TGTGCCAGCAGTTACGGGCCAGATACGCAGTATTTT.

Regarding this clonotype: A read error may be the cause here, since a much bigger clone is one base away. The chain couples TRBV15 to TRBJ1-5; tentatively, D is TRBD1 (5 bases). This CDR3 has 17 amino acids. From germline, CDR1 is LNHNV and CDR2 YYDKDF (reference sequence). This CDR3 reads CAASREEAGKSNQPQHF. The CDR3 bases are TGTGCCGCCAGCAGAGAGGAAGCAGGGAAAAGCAATCAGCCCCAGCATTTT.

In its sample, this clonotype is medium-sized. The J gene is TRBJ2-2, the V gene TRBV20-1; the match to TRBD2 covers 10 bases. J lost 7 bases, V lost 6 bases, and 11 bases had no gene match. In germline, CDR1 is DFQATT, CDR2 SNEGSKA (reference sequence). The CDR3 totals 15 residues. The CDR3 region is CSAWERGGEGGELFF. The DNA for the CDR3 is TGCAGTGCCTGGGAGCGGGGGGGCGAGGGCGGGGAGCTGTTTTTT.

The V call is TRBV23-1, the J call TRBJ1-1; D may be TRBD1 (6 bases). TRBV23-1 is noted as an ORF with a role that remains uncertain. This CDR3 spans 17 amino acids. Trimming left V 2 bases short and J 4 bases short, with 20 bases between. The CDR3 reads CASSQDQGPAMITEAFF. In DNA form, the CDR3 reads TGCGCCAGCAGTCAAGACCAGGGGCCAGCTATGATCACTGAAGCTTTCTTT.

Sample share makes this clonotype medium-sized. This chain links TRBV5-1 with TRBJ2-5; 9 bases align to TRBD2. The CDR3 loop spans 13 amino acids. Germline lookup yields CDR1 SGHRS and CDR2 YFSETQ. Trimming took 4 bases from V and 5 from J; bases not matched to a gene: 3. The CDR3 bases are TGCGCCAGCAGCGTTAGCGGGGGTGAGACCCAGTACTTC. It specifies CASSVSGGETQYF.

This clonotype counts as medium-sized. The chain carries TRBV7-2 and TRBJ2-1, with TRBD1 matching over 8 bases. Germline trimming cut 5 bases from V and 8 bases from J; bases unmatched to any gene: 8. The CDR3 is 14 residues long. Looked up from germline, CDR1 is SGHTA and CDR2 is FQGNSA. The CDR3 protein is CASSRGTGGDEQFF. DNA of the CDR3: TGTGCCAGCAGCCGCGGGACAGGAGGCGATGAGCAGTTCTTC. The full variable domain, completed using reference TRBV7-2 and TRBJ2-1, is GAGVSQSPSNKVTEKGKDVELRCDPISGHTALYWYRQSLGQGLEFLIYFQGNSAPDKSGLPSDRFSAERTGGSVSTLTIQRTQQEDSAVYLCASSRGTGGDEQFFGPGTRLTVL.

The chain couples TRBV27 to TRBJ1-6; TRBD1 aligns across 11 bases. From germline, CDR1 is MNHEY and CDR2 SMNVEV (reference sequence). The length of the CDR3 is 19 residues. V trimming: 4 bases; J trimming: 0 bases; junction bases outside the gene matches: 8. CDR3 nucleotides: TGTGCCAGCAGTTCTTATGGGACAGGGGGATTCTCCTATAATTCACCCCTCCACTTT. Translated: CASSSYGTGGFSYNSPLHF.

This clonotype rates as large. The chain uses TRBV6-1 and TRBJ2-6, with D maybe TRBD1 (5 bases). V was shortened by 5 bases and J by 0 bases, with 14 bases between the two germline ends. CDR1 is MNHNS, CDR2 SASEGT, per germline. The CDR3 runs to 17 residues. In DNA form, the CDR3 reads TGTGCCAGCAGTCCACAGGTGTCTCTCTCTGGGGCCAACGTCCTGACTTTC. Its protein is CASSPQVSLSGANVLTF.

This clonotype is deemed medium-sized. The chain couples TRBV20-1 to TRBJ2-7; the match to TRBD2 covers 11 bases. After removal of 6 bases from V and 4 bases from J, the junction contained 5 bases not matched to a gene. The V gene's germline CDR1 is DFQATT and CDR2 SNEGSKA (reference sequence). CDR3 length equals 13 residues. The CDR3 region is CSARTSGRYEQYF. The CDR3 DNA sequence: TGCAGTGCCCGGACTAGCGGGCGATACGAGCAGTACTTC.

This clonotype qualifies as medium-sized. The rearrangement uses TRBV5-8 and TRBJ1-1, with D hard to call. CDR3 size: 15 residues. The V gene's germline CDR1 is SGHTS and CDR2 YDEGEE. V was shortened by 1 base and J by 2 bases, with 12 bases between the two germline ends. CDR3 in amino acids: CASSLSATYNTEAFF. In DNA form, the CDR3 reads TGTGCCAGCAGCTTGTCCGCAACCTACAACACTGAAGCTTTCTTT. Filled out from reference TRBV5-8 and TRBJ1-1, the complete variable domain reads EAGVTQSPTHLIKTRGQQATLRCSPISGHTSVYWYQQALGLGLQFLLWYDEGEERNRGNFPPRFSGRQFPNYSSELNVNALELEDSALYLCASSLSATYNTEAFFGQGTRLTVV.

By frequency in the sample, this clonotype is medium-sized. The CDR3 region has the DNA TGTGCCAGCAGCCCCGGGGCGCAAGAGACCCAGTACTTC. As protein: CASSPGAQETQYF. The rearrangement uses TRBV6-2 or TRBV6-3 and TRBJ2-5, with D possibly called TRBD1 or TRBD2 (5 bases each). The germline V gene encodes CDR1 MNHEY and CDR2 SVGEGT. The germline V and J ends were trimmed by 6 bases and 2 bases, with 10 bases remaining between them. The CDR3 contains 13 residues.

This clonotype rates as medium-sized (0.01 to 0.1%). The chain carries TRBV7-2 and TRBJ2-3; possibly TRBD1 for D (5 bases). V dropped 2 bases and J dropped 1 base, with 13 bases sitting between them. Germline loops: CDR1 SGHTA, CDR2 FQGNSA. CDR3 length equals 16 residues. DNA for the CDR3: TGTGCCAGCAGCTTATCTGGTGGCAGGGGCACAGATACGCAGTATTTT. This translates into CASSLSGGRGTDTQYF.

By sample share, this clonotype is medium-sized. This chain uses TRBV4-1 with TRBJ2-1, with D possibly TRBD2 on 6 matching bases. The CDR3 covers 16 residues. The V gene's germline CDR1 is MGHRA and CDR2 YSYEKL. V lost 4 bases to trimming and J lost 4 bases, with 17 bases between them. The CDR3 spells CASSRLGGELYNEQFF. CDR3 sequence (DNA): TGCGCCAGCAGCCGCCTTGGCGGGGAACTATACAATGAGCAGTTCTTC.

The chain couples TRBV6-5 to TRBJ2-3; TRBD2 agrees at 9 bases. This CDR3 region has 15 residues. V lost 0 bases, J lost 7 bases, and 5 bases stayed unmatched. The germline gives CDR1 MNHEY, CDR2 SVGAGI. In nucleotides, the CDR3 is TGTGCCAGCAGTTACTCGAGGCTAGCGGGGTATACGCAGTATTTT. As protein: CASSYSRLAGYTQYF.

This clonotype is labeled as medium-sized. The chain recombines TRBV6-1 with TRBJ1-3; 8 bases match TRBD1. The length of the CDR3 is 15 residues. Germline V gives CDR1 MNHNS, CDR2 SASEGT. Trimming removed 4 bases from V and 5 bases from J; junction bases left unmatched: 7. The CDR3 is CASSADRGTRNTIYF. CDR3 in DNA: TGTGCCAGCAGTGCCGACAGGGGAACCCGAAACACCATATATTTT.

In this sample, this clonotype turned up many times. The genes are TRBV4-3 and TRBJ1-2; possible D gene TRBD1, 5 bases. Germline assignment: CDR1 LGHNA and CDR2 YSLEER. The length of the CDR3 is 16 residues. With 0 bases removed from V and 2 bases from J, the gap between germline ends came to 13 bases. The DNA of the CDR3 is TGCGCCAGCAGCCAAGATCCGGGACGGAGCAACTATGGCTACACCTTC. Translation: CASSQDPGRSNYGYTF.

This clonotype is labeled as medium-sized. J is TRBJ2-1 and V is TRBV5-1; 9 bases agree with TRBD2. The CDR3 consists of 15 residues. V was pared by 5 bases and J by 1 base, with 4 bases of the junction left unmatched. The V gene's germline CDR1 is SGHRS and CDR2 YFSETQ. The DNA for the CDR3 is TGCGCCAGCAGTTCGGGACTAGCATCCTACAATGAGCAGTTCTTC. It encodes CASSSGLASYNEQFF. The complete variable domain, with remaining parts taken from reference TRBV5-1 and TRBJ2-1, reads KAGVTQTPRYLIKTRGQQVTLSCSPISGHRSVSWYQQTPGQGLQFLFEYFSETQRNKGNFPGRFSGRQFSNSRSEMNVSTLELGDSALYLCASSSGLASYNEQFFGPGTRLTVL.